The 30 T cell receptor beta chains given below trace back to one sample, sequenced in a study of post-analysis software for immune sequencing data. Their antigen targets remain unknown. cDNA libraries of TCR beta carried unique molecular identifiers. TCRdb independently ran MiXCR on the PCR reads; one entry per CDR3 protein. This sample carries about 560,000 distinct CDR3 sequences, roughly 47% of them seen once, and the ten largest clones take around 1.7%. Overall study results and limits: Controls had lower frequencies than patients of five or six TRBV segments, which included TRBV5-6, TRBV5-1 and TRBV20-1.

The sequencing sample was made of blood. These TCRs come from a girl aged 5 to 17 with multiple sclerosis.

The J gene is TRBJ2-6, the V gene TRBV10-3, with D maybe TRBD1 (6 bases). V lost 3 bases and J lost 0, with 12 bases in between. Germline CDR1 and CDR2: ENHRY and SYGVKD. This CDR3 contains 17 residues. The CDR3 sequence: CAISDGQSSSGANVLTF. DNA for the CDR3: TGTGCCATCAGTGACGGACAGTCTAGCTCTGGGGCCAACGTCCTGACTTTC.

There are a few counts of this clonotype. DNA for the CDR3: TGCAGTGCAAAGTCAATGACAGGGCAAGAGACCCAGTACTTC. Translating it yields CSAKSMTGQETQYF. This chain uses TRBV20-1 with TRBJ2-5, with TRBD1 matching over 7 bases. The CDR3 spans 14 residues. Germline values: CDR1 DFQATT, CDR2 SNEGSKA (reference sequence). The junction had 9 bases not matched to a gene; V was cut back by 6 bases and J by 2 bases.

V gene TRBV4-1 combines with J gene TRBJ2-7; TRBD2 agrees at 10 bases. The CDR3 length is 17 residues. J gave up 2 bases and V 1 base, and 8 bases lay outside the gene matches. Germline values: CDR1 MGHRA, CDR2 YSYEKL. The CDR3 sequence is CASSQVVGTSVPYEQYF. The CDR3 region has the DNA TGCGCCAGCAGCCAAGTCGTCGGGACTAGCGTTCCCTACGAGCAGTACTTC.

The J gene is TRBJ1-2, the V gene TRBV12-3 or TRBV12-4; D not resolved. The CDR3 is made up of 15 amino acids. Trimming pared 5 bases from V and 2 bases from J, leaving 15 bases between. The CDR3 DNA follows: TGTGCCAGCAGTCTCGGAGGCGGGGAGAACTATGGCTACACCTTC. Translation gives CASSLGGGENYGYTF.

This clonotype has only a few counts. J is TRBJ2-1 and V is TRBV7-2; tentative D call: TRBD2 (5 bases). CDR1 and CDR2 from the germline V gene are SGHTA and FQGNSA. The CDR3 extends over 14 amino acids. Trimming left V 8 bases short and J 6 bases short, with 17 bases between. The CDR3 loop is CASLASVARNEQFF. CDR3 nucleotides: TGTGCCAGCCTTGCCTCGGTAGCGCGCAATGAGCAGTTCTTC.

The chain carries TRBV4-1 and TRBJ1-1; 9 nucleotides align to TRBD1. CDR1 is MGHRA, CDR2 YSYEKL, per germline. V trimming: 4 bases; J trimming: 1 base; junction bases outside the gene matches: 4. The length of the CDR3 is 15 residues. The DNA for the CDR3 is TGCGCCAGCAGCCCCCGGGACAGGGAGAACACTGAAGCTTTCTTT. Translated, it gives CASSPRDRENTEAFF.

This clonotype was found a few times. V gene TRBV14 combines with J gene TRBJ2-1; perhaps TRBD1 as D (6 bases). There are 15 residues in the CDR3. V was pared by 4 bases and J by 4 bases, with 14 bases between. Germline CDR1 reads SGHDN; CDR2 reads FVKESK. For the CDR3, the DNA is TGTGCCAGCAGCCTAAGGGGGACCGGATACAATGAGCAGTTCTTC. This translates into CASSLRGTGYNEQFF.

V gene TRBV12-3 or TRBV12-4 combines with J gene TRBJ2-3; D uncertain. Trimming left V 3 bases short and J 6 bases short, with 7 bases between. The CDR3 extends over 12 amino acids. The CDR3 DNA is TGTGCCAGCAGTTTTATTGTGGATACGCAGTATTTT. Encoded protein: CASSFIVDTQYF.

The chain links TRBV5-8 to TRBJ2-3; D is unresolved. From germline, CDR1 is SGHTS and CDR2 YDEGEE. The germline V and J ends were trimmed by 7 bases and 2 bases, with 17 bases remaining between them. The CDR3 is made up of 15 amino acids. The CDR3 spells CASLSPHANTDTQYF. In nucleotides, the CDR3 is TGTGCCAGCCTGTCCCCTCACGCTAACACAGATACGCAGTATTTT.

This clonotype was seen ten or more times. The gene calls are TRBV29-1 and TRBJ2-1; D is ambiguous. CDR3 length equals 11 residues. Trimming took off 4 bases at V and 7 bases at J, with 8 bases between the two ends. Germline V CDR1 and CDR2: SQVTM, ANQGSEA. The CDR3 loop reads CSVVVGNEQFF. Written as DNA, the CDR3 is TGCAGCGTTGTTGTGGGAAATGAGCAGTTCTTC.

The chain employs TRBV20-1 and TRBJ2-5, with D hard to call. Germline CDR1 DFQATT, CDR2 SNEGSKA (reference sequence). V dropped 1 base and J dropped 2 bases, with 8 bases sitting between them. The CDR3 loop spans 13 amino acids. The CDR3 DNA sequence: TGCAGTGCTAGAGGTTACCAGCAAGAGACCCAGTACTTC. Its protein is CSARGYQQETQYF.

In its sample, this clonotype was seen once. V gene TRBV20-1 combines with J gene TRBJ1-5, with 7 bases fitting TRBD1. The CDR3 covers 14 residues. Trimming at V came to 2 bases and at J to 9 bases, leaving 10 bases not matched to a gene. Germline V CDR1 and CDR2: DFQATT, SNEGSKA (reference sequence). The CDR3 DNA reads TGCAGTGCTAGAAGTGACAGGGCTGGAGGGCCCCAGCATTTT. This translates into CSARSDRAGGPQHF.

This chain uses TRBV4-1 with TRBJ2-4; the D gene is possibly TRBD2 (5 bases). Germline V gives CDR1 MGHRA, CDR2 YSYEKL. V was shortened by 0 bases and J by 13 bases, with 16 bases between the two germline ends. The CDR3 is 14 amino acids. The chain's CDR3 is CASSQDQGFWEQYF. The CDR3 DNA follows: TGCGCCAGCAGCCAAGATCAAGGGTTCTGGGAGCAGTACTTC.

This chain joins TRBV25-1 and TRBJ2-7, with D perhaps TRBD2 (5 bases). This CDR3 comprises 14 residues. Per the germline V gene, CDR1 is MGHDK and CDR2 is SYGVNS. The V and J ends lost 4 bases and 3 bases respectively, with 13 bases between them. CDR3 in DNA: TGTGCCAGCAGTGGACCCGGGATCTGCTACGAGCAGTACTTC. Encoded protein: CASSGPGICYEQYF.

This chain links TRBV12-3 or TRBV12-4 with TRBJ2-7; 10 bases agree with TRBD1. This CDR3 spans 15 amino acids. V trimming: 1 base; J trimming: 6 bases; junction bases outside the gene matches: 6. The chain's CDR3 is CASSLGGTGAAEQYF. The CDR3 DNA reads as TGTGCCAGCAGTTTAGGGGGGACAGGGGCGGCCGAGCAGTACTTC.

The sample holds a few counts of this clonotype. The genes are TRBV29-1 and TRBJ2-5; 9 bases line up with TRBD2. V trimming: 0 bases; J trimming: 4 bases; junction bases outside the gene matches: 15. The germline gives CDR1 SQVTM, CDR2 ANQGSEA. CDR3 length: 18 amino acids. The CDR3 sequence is CSVEDPAAGGPSAETQYF. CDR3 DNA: TGCAGCGTTGAAGATCCGGCGGCGGGAGGGCCCTCGGCAGAGACCCAGTACTTC.

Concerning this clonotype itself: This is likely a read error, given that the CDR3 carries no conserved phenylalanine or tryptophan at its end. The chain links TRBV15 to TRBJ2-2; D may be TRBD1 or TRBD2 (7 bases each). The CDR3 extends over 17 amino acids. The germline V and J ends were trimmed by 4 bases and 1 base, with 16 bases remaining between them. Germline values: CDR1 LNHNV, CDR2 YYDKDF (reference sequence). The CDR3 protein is CATSIRGGQLNTGELFC. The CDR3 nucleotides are TGTGCCACCAGCATCAGGGGGGGACAGTTGAACACCGGGGAGCTGTTTTGT.

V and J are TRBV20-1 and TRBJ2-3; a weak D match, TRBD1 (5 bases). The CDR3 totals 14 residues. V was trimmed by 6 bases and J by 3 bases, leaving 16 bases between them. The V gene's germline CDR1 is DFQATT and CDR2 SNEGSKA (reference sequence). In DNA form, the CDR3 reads TGCAGTGCCCTAGGGGTTACTCCTACAGATACGCAGTATTTT. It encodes CSALGVTPTDTQYF.

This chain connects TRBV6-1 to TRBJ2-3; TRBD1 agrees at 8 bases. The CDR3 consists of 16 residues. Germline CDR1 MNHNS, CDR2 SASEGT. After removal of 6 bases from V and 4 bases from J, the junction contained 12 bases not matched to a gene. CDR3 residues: CASSRTGTPSADTQYF. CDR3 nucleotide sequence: TGTGCCAGCAGCCGGACAGGGACCCCCTCGGCAGATACGCAGTATTTT.

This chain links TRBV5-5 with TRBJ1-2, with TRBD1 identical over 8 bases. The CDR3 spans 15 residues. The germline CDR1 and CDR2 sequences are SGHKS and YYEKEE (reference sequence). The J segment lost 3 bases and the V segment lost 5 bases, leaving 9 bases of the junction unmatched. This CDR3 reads CASSPSRGRDYGYTF. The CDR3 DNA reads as TGTGCCAGCAGTCCGAGCAGGGGGCGGGACTATGGCTACACCTTC.

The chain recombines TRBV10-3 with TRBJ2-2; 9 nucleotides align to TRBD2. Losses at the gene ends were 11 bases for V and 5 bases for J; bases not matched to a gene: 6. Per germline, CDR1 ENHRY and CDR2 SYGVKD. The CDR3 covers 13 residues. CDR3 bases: TGTGCCGCCCGGACTAGCGAGACCGGGGAGCTGTTTTTT. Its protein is CAARTSETGELFF.

The CDR3 DNA follows: TGCGCCAGCAGCCCTCTCGGGGAAAAGGTCACCTTC. As protein: CASSPLGEKVTF. The chain joins TRBV5-1 to TRBJ1-2; no firm D call. Trimming pared 4 bases from V and 13 bases from J, leaving 17 bases between. This CDR3 is 12 amino acids long. Per the germline V gene, CDR1 is SGHRS and CDR2 is YFSETQ.

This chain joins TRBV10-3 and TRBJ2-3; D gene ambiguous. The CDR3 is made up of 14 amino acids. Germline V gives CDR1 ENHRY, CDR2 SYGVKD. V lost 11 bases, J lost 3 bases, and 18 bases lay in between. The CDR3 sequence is CAVQAPDGTDTQYF. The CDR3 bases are TGTGCCGTCCAGGCCCCGGACGGGACAGATACGCAGTATTTT.

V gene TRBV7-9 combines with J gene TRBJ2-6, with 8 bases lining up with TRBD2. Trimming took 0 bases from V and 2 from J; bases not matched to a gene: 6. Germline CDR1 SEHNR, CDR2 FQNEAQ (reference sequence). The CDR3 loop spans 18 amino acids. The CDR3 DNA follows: TGTGCCAGCAGCTTAGCCTTGGGAGCGGGGGCTGGGGCCAACGTCCTGACTTTC. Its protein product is CASSLALGAGAGANVLTF.

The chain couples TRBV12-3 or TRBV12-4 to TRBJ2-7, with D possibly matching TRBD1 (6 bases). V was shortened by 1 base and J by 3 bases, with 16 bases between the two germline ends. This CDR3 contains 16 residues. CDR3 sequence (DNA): TGTGCCAGCAGTTTAGGTCCCGGGACACAAAACTACGAGCAGTACTTC. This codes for CASSLGPGTQNYEQYF.

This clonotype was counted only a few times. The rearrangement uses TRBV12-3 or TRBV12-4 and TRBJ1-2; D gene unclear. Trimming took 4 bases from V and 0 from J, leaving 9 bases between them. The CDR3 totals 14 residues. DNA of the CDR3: TGTGCCAGCAGTTCAGTCCGATCTAACTATGGCTACACCTTC. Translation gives CASSSVRSNYGYTF.

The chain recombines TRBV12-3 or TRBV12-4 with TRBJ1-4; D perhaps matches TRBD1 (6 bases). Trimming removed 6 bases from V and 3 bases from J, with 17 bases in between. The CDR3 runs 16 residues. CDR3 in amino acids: CASRELPGEANEKLFF. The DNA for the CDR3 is TGTGCCAGCAGAGAACTGCCAGGGGAGGCTAATGAAAAACTGTTTTTT.

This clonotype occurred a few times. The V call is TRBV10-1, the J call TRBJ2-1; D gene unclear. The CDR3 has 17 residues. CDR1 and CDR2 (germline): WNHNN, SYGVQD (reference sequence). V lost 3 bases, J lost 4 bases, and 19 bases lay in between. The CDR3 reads CASSDRLPLEAYNEQFF. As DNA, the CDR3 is TGCGCCAGCAGTGATCGGCTACCCCTCGAAGCTTACAATGAGCAGTTCTTC.

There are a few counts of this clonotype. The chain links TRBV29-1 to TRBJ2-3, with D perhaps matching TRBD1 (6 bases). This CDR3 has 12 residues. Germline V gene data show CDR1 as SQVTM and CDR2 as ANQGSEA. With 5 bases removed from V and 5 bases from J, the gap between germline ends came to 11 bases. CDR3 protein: CSVPGVGDTQYF. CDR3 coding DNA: TGCAGCGTTCCAGGGGTAGGAGATACGCAGTATTTT.

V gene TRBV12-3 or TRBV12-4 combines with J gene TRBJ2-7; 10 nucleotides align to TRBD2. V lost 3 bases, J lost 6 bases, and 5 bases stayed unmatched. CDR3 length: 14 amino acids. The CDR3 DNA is TGTGCCAGCAGTTTCCTAGCGGGGGTTTCCGAGCAGTACTTC. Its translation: CASSFLAGVSEQYF.